This is a list of T cell receptor beta chains from one sample in a study of regulatory T cells in long-lasting Graves disease. TCRdb itself ran the multiplex PCR reads through MiXCR, one entry per CDR3 protein. This table holds 500,000 to 800,000 distinct CDR3 sequences, 25% to 35% found once. The input for sequencing was peripheral blood mononuclear cells (PBMCs), taken when the disease was refractory, from a patient treated with antithyroid drugs. These receptors all come from a female donor with Graves disease. Both conserved end residues are part of each CDR3. D genes are given only for firm matches. Clone size is shown for a subset of rows, as once, few, many or a class of expanded clone.

D gene	J gene	V gene	clone size	CDR3 protein	CDR3 DNA
.	TRBJ1-1	TRBV11-2	few	CASSYGQRNTEAFF	TGTGCCAGCAGTTACGGACAGAGGAACACTGAAGCTTTCTTT
TRBD1	TRBJ1-6	TRBV7-9	.	CASSLATGDDNSPLHF	TGTGCCAGCAGCTTAGCGACAGGGGATGACAATTCACCCCTCCACTTT
.	TRBJ2-5	TRBV6-5	.	CASSYLGVSETQYF	TGTGCCAGCAGTTACTTGGGGGTGTCGGAGACCCAGTACTTC
TRBD2	TRBJ2-2	TRBV20-1	few	CSARDGGRGAGELFF	TGCAGTGCTAGAGACGGCGGGAGGGGCGCCGGGGAGCTGTTTTTT
.	TRBJ2-2	TRBV19	.	CASTQGRENTGELFF	TGTGCCAGTACCCAAGGGCGGGAGAACACCGGGGAGCTGTTTTTT
TRBD2	TRBJ2-5	TRBV30	.	CAWSLTSGRAGERQETQYF	TGTGCCTGGAGCCTGACTAGCGGGAGGGCCGGAGAGCGCCAAGAGACCCAGTACTTC
TRBD1	TRBJ2-3	TRBV27	few	CASSRQGDTQYF	TGTGCCAGCAGTCGACAGGGGGATACGCAGTATTTT
.	TRBJ1-3	TRBV6-5	.	CASSYGGFGNTIYF	TGTGCCAGCAGTTACGGGGGATTTGGAAACACCATATATTTT
TRBD2	TRBJ2-5	TRBV29-1	.	CSVEGIETSGSQETQYF	TGCAGCGTTGAAGGAATAGAGACTAGCGGTTCCCAAGAGACCCAGTACTTC
.	TRBJ2-5	TRBV27	.	CASTWGVSYF	TGTGCCAGCACATGGGGGGTTTCGTACTTC
TRBD1	TRBJ2-5	TRBV12-3/TRBV12-4	few	CASSVRDRGFQETQYF	TGTGCCAGCAGTGTCCGGGACAGGGGTTTCCAAGAGACCCAGTACTTC
.	TRBJ1-2	TRBV12-3/TRBV12-4	.	CASSFVAYNGYTF	TGTGCCAGCAGTTTCGTGGCCTACAATGGCTACACCTTC
.	TRBJ2-6	TRBV7-9	.	CASSFLGQAVLSGANVLTF	TGTGCCAGCAGCTTTTTAGGTCAGGCCGTCCTCTCTGGGGCCAACGTCCTGACTTTC
.	TRBJ2-2	TRBV19	.	CASTLGWKTNTGELFF	TGTGCCAGTACCCTTGGTTGGAAGACGAACACCGGGGAGCTGTTTTTT
TRBD1	TRBJ1-2	TRBV15	many	CATSRDTGGGYTF	TGTGCCACCAGCAGAGATACAGGGGGTGGCTACACCTTC
.	TRBJ2-7	TRBV6-5	few	CASSFDQRSYEQYF	TGTGCCAGCAGTTTTGACCAAAGATCCTACGAGCAGTACTTC
.	TRBJ1-2	TRBV12-3/TRBV12-4	many	CASSFSASGDGYTF	TGTGCCAGCAGTTTCAGTGCCTCGGGAGATGGCTACACCTTC
TRBD2	TRBJ2-2	TRBV11-2	.	CASSLIVLAGEPGELFF	TGTGCCAGCAGCTTAATTGTACTGGCGGGAGAACCCGGGGAGCTGTTTTTT
.	TRBJ1-2	TRBV19	few	CASTFRGNYGYTF	TGTGCCAGTACTTTTCGGGGGAACTATGGCTACACCTTC
.	TRBJ1-2	TRBV28	many	CASTRTPPVANYGYTF	TGTGCCAGCACAAGGACCCCGCCGGTTGCTAACTATGGCTACACCTTC
.	TRBJ1-1	TRBV19	.	CASSILAGVNTEAFF	TGTGCCAGTAGTATTTTGGCAGGGGTGAACACTGAAGCTTTCTTT
.	TRBJ1-1	TRBV14	few	CASSQDKLVADRNTEAFF	TGTGCCAGCAGCCAAGATAAGTTAGTGGCGGACAGGAACACTGAAGCTTTCTTT
.	TRBJ1-2	TRBV7-3	.	CASSPTGIGGYTF	TGTGCCAGCAGCCCCACAGGGATTGGGGGCTACACCTTC
.	TRBJ1-5	TRBV6-5	.	CASSYREGHQPQHF	TGTGCCAGCAGTTACCGCGAGGGCCATCAGCCCCAGCATTTT
.	TRBJ2-7	TRBV5-8	.	CASSLRGGETYEQYF	TGTGCCAGCAGCTTGCGGGGAGGAGAAACCTACGAGCAGTACTTC
TRBD2	TRBJ2-2	TRBV20-1	few	CSARVPGGRHTGELFF	TGCAGTGCTAGAGTTCCTGGCGGGAGGCACACCGGGGAGCTGTTTTTT
TRBD2	TRBJ2-5	TRBV11-1	few	CASSPGTSGSMETQYF	TGTGCCAGCAGCCCCGGGACTAGCGGGAGCATGGAGACCCAGTACTTC
.	TRBJ1-3	TRBV2	once	CASSQGGGGLGSGNTIYF	TGTGCCAGCAGTCAGGGAGGGGGGGGGCTGGGCTCTGGAAACACCATATATTTT
TRBD2	TRBJ2-3	TRBV28	.	CASSLGALAGVADTQYF	TGTGCCAGCAGTTTAGGGGCACTAGCGGGGGTAGCAGATACGCAGTATTTT
.	TRBJ1-4	TRBV6-2/TRBV6-3	many	CASSYTRGGEKLFF	TGTGCCAGCAGTTACACCCGGGGAGGCGAAAAACTGTTTTTT
TRBD1	TRBJ2-1	TRBV5-1	.	CASSSDRVNEQFF	TGCGCCAGCAGCTCAGACAGGGTCAATGAGCAGTTCTTC
TRBD1	TRBJ2-7	TRBV2	many	CASRRSSGGAYEQYF	TGTGCCAGCAGGCGGTCGTCAGGGGGCGCCTACGAGCAGTACTTC
TRBD1	TRBJ1-6	TRBV28	many	CASSAGTGVNSPLHF	TGTGCCAGCAGTGCCGGGACAGGGGTTAATTCACCCCTCCACTTT
.	TRBJ1-1	TRBV2	.	CASSEGGGLNTEAFF	TGTGCCAGCAGTGAAGGGGGGGGGCTGAACACTGAAGCTTTCTTT
.	TRBJ1-6	TRBV30	.	CAWSRVESPLHF	TGTGCCTGGAGCAGGGTAGAGTCACCCCTCCACTTT